The source of this TCR beta chain is a study of monozygotic twins with inflammatory bowel disease. Unsorted whole blood yielded the total RNA, with T cells left unselected. The CDR3 consists of 17 residues. The germline CDR1 and CDR2 sequences are ENHRY and SYGVKD. A template switching step added UMIs, each with a 6-nucleotide sample barcode. TCRdb processed the 5' RACE reads again and assigns one entry to each CDR3 protein, with no DNA. The table lists 400,000 or so distinct CDR3 sequences. This sequence was found in a human donor with ulcerative colitis or Crohn's disease, or a healthy co-twin of an affected twin (not recorded which). The rearrangement uses TRBV10-3 and TRBJ2-2. Sequenced input: blood. CDR3 sequence: CAISESEVDANTGELFF.